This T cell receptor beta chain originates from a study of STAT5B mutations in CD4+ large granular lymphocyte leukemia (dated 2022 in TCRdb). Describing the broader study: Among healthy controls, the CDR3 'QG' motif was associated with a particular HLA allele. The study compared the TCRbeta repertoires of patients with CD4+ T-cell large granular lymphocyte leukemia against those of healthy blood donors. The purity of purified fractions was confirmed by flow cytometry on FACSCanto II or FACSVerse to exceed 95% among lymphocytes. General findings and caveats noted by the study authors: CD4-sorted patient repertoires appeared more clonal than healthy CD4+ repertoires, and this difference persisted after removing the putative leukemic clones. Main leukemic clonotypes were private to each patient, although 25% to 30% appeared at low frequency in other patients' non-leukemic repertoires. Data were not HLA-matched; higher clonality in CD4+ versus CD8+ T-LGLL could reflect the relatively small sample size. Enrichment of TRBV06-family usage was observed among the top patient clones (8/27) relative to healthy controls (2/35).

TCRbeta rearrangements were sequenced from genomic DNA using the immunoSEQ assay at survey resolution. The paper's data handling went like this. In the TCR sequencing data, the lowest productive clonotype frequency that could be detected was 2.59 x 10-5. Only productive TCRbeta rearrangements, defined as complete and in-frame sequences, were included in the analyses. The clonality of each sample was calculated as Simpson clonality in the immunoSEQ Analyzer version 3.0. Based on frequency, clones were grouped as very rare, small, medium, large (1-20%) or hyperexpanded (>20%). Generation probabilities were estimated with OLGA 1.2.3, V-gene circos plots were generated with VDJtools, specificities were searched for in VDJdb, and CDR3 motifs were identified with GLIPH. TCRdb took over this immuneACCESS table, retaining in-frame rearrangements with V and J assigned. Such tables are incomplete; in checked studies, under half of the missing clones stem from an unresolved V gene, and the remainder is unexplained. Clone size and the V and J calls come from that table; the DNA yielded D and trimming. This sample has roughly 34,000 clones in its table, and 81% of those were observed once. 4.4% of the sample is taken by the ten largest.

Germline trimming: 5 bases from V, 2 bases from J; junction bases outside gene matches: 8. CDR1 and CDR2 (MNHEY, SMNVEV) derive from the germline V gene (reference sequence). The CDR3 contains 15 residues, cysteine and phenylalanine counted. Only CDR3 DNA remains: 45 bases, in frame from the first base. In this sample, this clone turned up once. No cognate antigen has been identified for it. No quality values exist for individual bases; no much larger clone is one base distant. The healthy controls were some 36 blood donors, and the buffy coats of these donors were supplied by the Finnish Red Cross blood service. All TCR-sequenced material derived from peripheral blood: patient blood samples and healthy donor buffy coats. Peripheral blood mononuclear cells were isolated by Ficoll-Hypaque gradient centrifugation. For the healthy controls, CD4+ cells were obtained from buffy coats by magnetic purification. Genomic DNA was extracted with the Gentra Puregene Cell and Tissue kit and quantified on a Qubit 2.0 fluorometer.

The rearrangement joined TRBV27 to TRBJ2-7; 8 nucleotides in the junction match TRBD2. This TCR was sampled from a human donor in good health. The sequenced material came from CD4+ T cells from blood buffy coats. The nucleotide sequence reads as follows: TGTGCCAGCAGTGGCAGCGGGAGTTCCGCCTACGAGCAGTACTTC. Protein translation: CASSGSGSSAYEQYF.